This T cell receptor (beta chain) appears in the sequencing data of a study of cytomegalovirus exposure and HLA in healthy donors. In the study overall: Around 78 million unique TCR sequences came from HLA-typed donors in an early release.

Of note for this clone: Its antigen is unknown.

Researchers ran the PCR with 60 Vbeta and 13 Jbeta primers. The method was immunoSEQ multiplex PCR; TCRdb's version includes in-frame clones alone and lacks a portion of them. Of 150,000 to 200,000 clones listed, around 80% are singletons. Study-wide findings and caveats: Analyzed later, association rates of TCRs varied across HLA loci, with DRB1 most and HLA-C fewest. Later on, a genetic analysis was performed. It linked a missense variant in DCLRE1C with V- and J-gene trimming of TCR beta.

The germline gives CDR1 SQVTM, CDR2 ANQGSEA. V gave up 6 bases and J gave up 0 bases, with 15 bases separating them. CDR3 size: 15 residues. The sample taken for sequencing was PBMCs. The chain couples TRBV29-1 to TRBJ1-3; possibly TRBD1 for D (5 bases). The sequence derives from a woman in her 30s in good health and CMV-seronegative. CDR3 in DNA: TGCAGCGTCGGTGGTGACAGATTCTCTGGAAACACCATATATTTT. Its translation is CSVGGDRFSGNTIYF.